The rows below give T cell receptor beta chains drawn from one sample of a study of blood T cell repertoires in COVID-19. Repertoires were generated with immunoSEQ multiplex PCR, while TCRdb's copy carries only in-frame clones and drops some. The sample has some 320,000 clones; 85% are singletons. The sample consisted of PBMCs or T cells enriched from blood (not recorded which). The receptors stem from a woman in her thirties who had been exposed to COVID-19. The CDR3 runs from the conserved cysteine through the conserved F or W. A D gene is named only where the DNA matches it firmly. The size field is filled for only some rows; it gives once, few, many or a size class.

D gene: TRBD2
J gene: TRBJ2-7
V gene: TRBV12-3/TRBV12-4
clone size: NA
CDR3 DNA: TGTGCCAGCACGAGCGGGGCCGAGCAGTACTTC
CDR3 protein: CASTSGAEQYF

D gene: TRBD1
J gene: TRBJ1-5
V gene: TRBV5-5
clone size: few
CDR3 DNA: TGTGCCAGCAGCTCCACAGGGGAGAGCAATCAGCCCCAGCATTTT
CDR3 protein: CASSSTGESNQPQHF

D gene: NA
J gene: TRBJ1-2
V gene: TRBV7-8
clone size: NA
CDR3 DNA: TGTGCCAGCAGCGTAACGGGGTTCCCGGCCACCTATGGCTACACCTTC
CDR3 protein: CASSVTGFPATYGYTF

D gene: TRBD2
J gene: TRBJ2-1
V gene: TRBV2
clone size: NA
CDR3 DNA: TGTGCCAGCAGTAGGACTAGCGGGGCGTCTTTGATGGTCTTC
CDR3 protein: CASSRTSGASLMVF

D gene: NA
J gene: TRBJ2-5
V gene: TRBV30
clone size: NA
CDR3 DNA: TGTGCCTGTCAGCAAGAGACCCAGTACTTC
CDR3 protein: CACQQETQYF

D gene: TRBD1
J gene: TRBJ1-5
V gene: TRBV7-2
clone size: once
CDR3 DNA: TGTGCCAGCAGCTTATTGACAGGGGGCGGCGGCAATCAGCCCCAGCATTTT
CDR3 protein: CASSLLTGGGGNQPQHF

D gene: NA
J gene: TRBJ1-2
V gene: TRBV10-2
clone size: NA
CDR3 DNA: TGCGCCAGCAGTGTTTCGGGGGGCTATGGCTACACCTTC
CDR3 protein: CASSVSGGYGYTF

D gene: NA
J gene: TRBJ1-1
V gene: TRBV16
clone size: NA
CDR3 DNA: TGTGCCAGCAGTCAGCAGGGGATGAACACTGAAGCTTTCTTT
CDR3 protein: CASSQQGMNTEAFF

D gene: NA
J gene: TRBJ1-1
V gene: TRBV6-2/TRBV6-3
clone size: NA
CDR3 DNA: TGTGCCAGCAGTTTACCTTGGAGGAACACTGAAGCTTTCTTT
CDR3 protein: CASSLPWRNTEAFF

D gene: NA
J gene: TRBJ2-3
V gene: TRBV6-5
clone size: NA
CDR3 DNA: TGTGCCAGCAGCCCCCAGGGAACCACAGATACGCAGTATTTT
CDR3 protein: CASSPQGTTDTQYF

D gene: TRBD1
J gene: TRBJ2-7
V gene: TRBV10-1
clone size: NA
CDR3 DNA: TGCGCCAGCAGTCCGGGACAGCGTCGAGGCGAGCAGTACTTC
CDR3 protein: CASSPGQRRGEQYF

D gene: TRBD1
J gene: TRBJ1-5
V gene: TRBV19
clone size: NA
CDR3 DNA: TGTGCCAGTAGCCTAAATCACGGGACAGGCAATCAGCCCCAGCATTTT
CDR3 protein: CASSLNHGTGNQPQHF

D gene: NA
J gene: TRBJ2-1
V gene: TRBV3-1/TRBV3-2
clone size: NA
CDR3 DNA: TGTGCCAGCAGCCAAGACGTGGGGGCATCGGGAAATGAGCAGTTCTTC
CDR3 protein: CASSQDVGASGNEQFF

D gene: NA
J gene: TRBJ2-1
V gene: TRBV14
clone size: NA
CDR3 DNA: TGTGCCAGCAGCCAAGATCCCACGAGGAGGAATGAGCAGTTCTTC
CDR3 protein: CASSQDPTRRNEQFF

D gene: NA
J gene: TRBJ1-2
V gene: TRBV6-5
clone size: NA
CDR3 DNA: TGTGCCAGCCGCACCTCGGGGGTAGCTAACTATGGCTACACCTTC
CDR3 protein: CASRTSGVANYGYTF

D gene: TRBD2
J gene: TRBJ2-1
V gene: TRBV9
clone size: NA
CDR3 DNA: TGTGCCAGCAGCGTGGGAAATCCGACTAGCGGGATTACCTACAATGAGCAGTTCTTC
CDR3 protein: CASSVGNPTSGITYNEQFF

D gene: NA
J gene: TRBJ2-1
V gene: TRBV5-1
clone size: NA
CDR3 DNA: TGCGCCAGCAGCTTGGGGGCCGGGACAACATATGAGCAGTTCTTC
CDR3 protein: CASSLGAGTTYEQFF

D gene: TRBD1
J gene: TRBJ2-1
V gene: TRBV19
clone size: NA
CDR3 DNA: TGTGCCAGTAGTATGGTCTCAGGGGGTAATGAGCAGTTCTTC
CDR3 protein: CASSMVSGGNEQFF

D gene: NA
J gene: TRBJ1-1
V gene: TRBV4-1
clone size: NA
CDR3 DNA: TGCGCCAGCAGCCAGCGAACCCGGACTGAAGCTTTCTTT
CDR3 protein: CASSQRTRTEAFF

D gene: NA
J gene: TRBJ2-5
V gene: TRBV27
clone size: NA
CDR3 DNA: TGTGCCAGCAGTTTATCCGTGGATGAGGGCGAGACCCAGTACTTC
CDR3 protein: CASSLSVDEGETQYF

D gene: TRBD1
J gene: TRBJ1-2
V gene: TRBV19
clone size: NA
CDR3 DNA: TGTGCCAGTACCCACAGGGGCGATGGCTACACCTTC
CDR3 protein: CASTHRGDGYTF

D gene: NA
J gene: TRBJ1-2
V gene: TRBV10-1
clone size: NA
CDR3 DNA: TGCGCCAGCAGTGAGGGTGGAGGCCGGGGCTACACCTTC
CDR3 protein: CASSEGGGRGYTF

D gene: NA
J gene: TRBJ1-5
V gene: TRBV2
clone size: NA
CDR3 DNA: TGTGCCAGCAGTATGTCAGAACATCAGCCCCAGCATTTT
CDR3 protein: CASSMSEHQPQHF

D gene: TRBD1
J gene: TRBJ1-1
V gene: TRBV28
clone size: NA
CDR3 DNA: TGTGCCAGCAGTTTATCGCACAGGGGACGCACTGAAGCTTTCTTT
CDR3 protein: CASSLSHRGRTEAFF

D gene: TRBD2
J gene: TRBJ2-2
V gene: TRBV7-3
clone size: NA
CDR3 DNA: TGTGCCAGCAGCTTAACTCCCGGGACTAGCGGAACGAACACCGGGGAGCTGTTTTTT
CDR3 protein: CASSLTPGTSGTNTGELFF

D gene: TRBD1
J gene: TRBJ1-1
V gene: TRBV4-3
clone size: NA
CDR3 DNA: TGCGCCAGCAGCCAGACAGGGGGGAACACTGAAGCTTTCTTT
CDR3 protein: CASSQTGGNTEAFF

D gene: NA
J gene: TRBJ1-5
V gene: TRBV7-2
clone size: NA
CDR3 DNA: TGTGCCAGCAGCCTAACAGGTAGCAATCAGCCCCAGCATTTT
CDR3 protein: CASSLTGSNQPQHF

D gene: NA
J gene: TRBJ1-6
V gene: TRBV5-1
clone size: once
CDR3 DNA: TGCGCCAGCAGAAGGACACTGAGTAGTGTACCGGTGTTTTCACCCCTCCACTTT
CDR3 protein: CASRRTLSSVPVFSPLHF

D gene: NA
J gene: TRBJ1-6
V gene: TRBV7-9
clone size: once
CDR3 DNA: TGTGCCAGCAGCTTAGTCGGAGGACCTTCACCCCTCCACTTT
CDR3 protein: CASSLVGGPSPLHF

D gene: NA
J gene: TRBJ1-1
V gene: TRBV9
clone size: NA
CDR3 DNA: TGTGCCAGCAGCCGCCGGGATAGAGGGCAGAAGAACACTGAAGCTTTCTTT
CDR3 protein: CASSRRDRGQKNTEAFF

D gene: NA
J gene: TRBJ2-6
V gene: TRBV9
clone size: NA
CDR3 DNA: TGTGCCAGCAGCACGCAATGGAGAGGGAACCCCTCTGGGGCCAACGTCCTGACTTTC
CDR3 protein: CASSTQWRGNPSGANVLTF

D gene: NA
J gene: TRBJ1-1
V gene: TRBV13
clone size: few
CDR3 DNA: TGTGCCAGCAGCTCGACAGGGAACACTGAAGCTTTCTTT
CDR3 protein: CASSSTGNTEAFF

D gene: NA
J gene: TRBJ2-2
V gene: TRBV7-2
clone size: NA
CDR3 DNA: TGTGCCAGCAGCTTAGCGTCAGGTTCCTCAGGCACCGGGGAGCTGTTTTTT
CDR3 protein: CASSLASGSSGTGELFF

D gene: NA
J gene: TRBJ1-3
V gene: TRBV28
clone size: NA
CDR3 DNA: TGTGCCAGCAGCGAGTTGGGACTGGCTGGAAACACCATATATTTT
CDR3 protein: CASSELGLAGNTIYF

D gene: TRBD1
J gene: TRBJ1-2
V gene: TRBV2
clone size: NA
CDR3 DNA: TGTGCCAGCAGGGACAGGGGGCTCTCTGGCTACACCTTC
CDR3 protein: CASRDRGLSGYTF

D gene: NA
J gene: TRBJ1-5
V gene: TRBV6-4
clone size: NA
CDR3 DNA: TGTGCCAGCCGCCTCGCAGGGAGCAATCAGCCCCAGCATTTT
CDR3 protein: CASRLAGSNQPQHF

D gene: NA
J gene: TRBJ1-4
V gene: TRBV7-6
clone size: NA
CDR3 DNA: TGTGCCAGCAGCTTAGCGGTAACCGGAGGGGAAAAACTGTTTTTT
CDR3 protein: CASSLAVTGGEKLFF

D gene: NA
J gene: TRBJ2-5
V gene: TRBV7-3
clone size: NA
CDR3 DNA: TGTGCCAGCAGTTACTACGGACAGAGACAAGAGACCCAGTACTTC
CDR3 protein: CASSYYGQRQETQYF

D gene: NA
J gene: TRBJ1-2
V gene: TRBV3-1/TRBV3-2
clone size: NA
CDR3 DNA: TGTGCCAGCAGCCAAGTAAACAGGGTCATTGGCTACACCTTC
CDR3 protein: CASSQVNRVIGYTF

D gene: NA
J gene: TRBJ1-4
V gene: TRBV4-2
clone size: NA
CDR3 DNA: TGTGCCAGCAGCCAAGGGACAGCTAATGAAAAACTGTTTTTT
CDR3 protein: CASSQGTANEKLFF

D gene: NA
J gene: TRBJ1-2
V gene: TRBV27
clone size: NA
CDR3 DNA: TGTGCCAGCAGTCCCTCTGTTCCAGGTCTTAAAGGCTACACCTTC
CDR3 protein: CASSPSVPGLKGYTF

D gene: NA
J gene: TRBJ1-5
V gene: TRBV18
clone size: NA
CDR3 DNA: TGTGCCAGCTCACTCAGGACTGATCAGCCCCAGCATTTT
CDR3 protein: CASSLRTDQPQHF

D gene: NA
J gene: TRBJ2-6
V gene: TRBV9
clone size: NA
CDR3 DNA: TGTGCCAGCACGACCGGGGCTGGGGCCAACGTCCTGACTTTC
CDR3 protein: CASTTGAGANVLTF

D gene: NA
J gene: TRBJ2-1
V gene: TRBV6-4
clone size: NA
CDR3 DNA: TGTGCCAGCAGTGAGAGAAGGGGAAATTACAATGAGCAGTTCTTC
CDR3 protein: CASSERRGNYNEQFF

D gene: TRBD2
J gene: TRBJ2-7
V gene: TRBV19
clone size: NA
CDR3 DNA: TGTGCCAGTAGTATAGAAGCGGGAGTAGACGAGCAGTACTTC
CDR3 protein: CASSIEAGVDEQYF

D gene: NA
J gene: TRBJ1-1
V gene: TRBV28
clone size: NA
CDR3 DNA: TGTGCCAGCAGTTTTGGGGCAGGCGGTCGTGTTGAAGCTTTCTTT
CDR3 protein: CASSFGAGGRVEAFF

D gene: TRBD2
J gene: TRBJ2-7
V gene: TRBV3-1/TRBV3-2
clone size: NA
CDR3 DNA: TGTGCCAGCAGCCAAGATTGGCGGGGGGGTGGCTACGAGCAGTACTTC
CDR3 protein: CASSQDWRGGGYEQYF

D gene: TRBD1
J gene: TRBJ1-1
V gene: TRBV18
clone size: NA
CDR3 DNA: TGTGCCAGCTCACGATATACAGGGGACACTGAAGCTTTCTTT
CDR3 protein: CASSRYTGDTEAFF

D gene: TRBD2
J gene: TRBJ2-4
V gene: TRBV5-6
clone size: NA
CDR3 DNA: TGTGCCAGCAGCTTATTGACTAGCGGGGCAACAGGAGCCAAAAACATTCAGTACTTC
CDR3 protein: CASSLLTSGATGAKNIQYF

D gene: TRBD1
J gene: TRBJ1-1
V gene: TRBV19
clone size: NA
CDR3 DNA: TGTGCCACTTCGGGACAGGCTAGGACTGAAGCTTTCTTT
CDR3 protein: CATSGQARTEAFF

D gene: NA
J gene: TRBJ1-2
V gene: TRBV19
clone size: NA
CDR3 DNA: TGTGCCAGTAGTATCGGTCCATATGGCTACACCTTC
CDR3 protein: CASSIGPYGYTF

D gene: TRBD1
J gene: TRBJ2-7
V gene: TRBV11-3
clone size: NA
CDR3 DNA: TGTGCCAGCAGCTTAGGCACAGGGGAAGGCTACGAGCAGTACTTC
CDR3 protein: CASSLGTGEGYEQYF

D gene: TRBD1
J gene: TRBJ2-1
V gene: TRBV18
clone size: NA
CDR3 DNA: TGTGCCAGCTCTCTGAATTCTCCCGGGACAGGAGCCTTTTTGCGCAATGAGCAGTTCTTC
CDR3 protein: CASSLNSPGTGAFLRNEQFF

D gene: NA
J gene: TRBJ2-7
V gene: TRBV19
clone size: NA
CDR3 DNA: TGTGCCACTAGCTTTAAAGGGAGCTCCTACGAGCAGTACTTC
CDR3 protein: CATSFKGSSYEQYF

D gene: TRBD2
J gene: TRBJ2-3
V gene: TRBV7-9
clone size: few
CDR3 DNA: TGTGCCAGCAGCTCGGGACTAGCTCCCACAGATACGCAGTATTTT
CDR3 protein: CASSSGLAPTDTQYF

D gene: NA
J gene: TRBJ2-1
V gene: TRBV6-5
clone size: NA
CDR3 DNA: TGTGCCAGCAGCTCAACCTCACTAGGAGGAGAGTTCTTC
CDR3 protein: CASSSTSLGGEFF

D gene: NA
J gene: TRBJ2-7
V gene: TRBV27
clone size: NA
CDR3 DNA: TGTGCCAGCAGTTTACGTTCCCGGGACGAGCAGTACTTC
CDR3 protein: CASSLRSRDEQYF

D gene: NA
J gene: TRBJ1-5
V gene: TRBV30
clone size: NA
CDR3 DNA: TGTGCCTGGAGTGTACTAGGACAGAATAATCAGCCCCAGCATTTT
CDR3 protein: CAWSVLGQNNQPQHF

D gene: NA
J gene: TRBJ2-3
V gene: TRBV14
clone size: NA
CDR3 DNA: TGTGCCAGCAGCCATGGATTAGCGGACCGCACAGATACGCAGTATTTT
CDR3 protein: CASSHGLADRTDTQYF

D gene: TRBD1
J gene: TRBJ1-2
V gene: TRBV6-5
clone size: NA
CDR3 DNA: TGTGCCAGCAGTACCACAGGGGCTAACTATGGCTACACCTTC
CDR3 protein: CASSTTGANYGYTF